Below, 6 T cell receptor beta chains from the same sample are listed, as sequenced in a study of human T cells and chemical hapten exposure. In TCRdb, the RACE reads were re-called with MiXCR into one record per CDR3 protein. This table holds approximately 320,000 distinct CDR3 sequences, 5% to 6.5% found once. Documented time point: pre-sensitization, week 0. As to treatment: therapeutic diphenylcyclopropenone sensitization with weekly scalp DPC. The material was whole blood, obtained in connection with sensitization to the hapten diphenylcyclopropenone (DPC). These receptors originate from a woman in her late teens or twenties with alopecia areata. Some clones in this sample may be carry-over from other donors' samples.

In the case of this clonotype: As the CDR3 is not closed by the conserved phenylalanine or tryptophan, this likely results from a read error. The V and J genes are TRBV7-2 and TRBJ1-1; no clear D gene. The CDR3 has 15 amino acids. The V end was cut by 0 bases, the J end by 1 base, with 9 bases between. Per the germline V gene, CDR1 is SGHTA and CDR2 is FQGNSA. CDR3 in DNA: TGTGCCAGCAGCTTAGCGTGGGCGGAGAACACTGAAGCTTTCATT. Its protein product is CASSLAWAENTEAFI.

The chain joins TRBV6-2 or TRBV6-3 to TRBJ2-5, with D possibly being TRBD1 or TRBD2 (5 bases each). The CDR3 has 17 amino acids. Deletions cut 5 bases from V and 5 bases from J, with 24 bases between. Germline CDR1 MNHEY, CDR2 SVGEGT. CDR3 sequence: CASSPGSGTPQMETQYF. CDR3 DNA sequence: TGTGCCAGCAGTCCCGGATCCGGGACCCCCCAGATGGAGACCCAGTACTTC.

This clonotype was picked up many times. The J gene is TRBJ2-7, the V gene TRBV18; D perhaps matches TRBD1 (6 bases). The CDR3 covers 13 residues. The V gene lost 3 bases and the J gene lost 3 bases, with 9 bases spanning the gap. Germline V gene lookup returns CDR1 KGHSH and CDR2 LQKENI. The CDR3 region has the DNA TGTGCCAGCTCACCCGGGACAAGCTACGAGCAGTACTTC. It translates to CASSPGTSYEQYF. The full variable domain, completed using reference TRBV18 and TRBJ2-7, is NAGVMQNPRHLVRRRGQEARLRCSPMKGHSHVYWYRQLPEEGLKFMVYLQKENIIDESGMPKERFSAEFPKEGPSILRIQQVVRGDSAAYFCASSPGTSYEQYFGPGTRLTVT.

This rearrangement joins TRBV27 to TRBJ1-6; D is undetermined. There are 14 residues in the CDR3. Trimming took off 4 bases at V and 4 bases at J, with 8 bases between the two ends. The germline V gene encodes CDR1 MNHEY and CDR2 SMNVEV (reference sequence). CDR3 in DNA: TGTGCCAGCAGTTGGTCGGCGTATAATTCACCCCTCCACTTT. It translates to CASSWSAYNSPLHF.

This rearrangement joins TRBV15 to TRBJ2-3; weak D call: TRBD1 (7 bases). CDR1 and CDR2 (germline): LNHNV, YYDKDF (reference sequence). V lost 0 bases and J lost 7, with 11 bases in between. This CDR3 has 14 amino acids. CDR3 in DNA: TGTGCCACCAGCAGAGACAGGGGGGCATATACGCAGTATTTT. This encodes CATSRDRGAYTQYF.

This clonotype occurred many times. CDR3 nucleotides: TGTGCCAGCAGCTTGGATAGGGCAGATACGCAGTATTTT. Translated: CASSLDRADTQYF. The chain employs TRBV11-2 and TRBJ2-3; D gene uncertain. Looked up from germline, CDR1 is SGHAT and CDR2 is FQNNGV. The CDR3 is made up of 13 amino acids. With 3 bases removed from V and 4 bases from J, the gap between germline ends came to 8 bases.